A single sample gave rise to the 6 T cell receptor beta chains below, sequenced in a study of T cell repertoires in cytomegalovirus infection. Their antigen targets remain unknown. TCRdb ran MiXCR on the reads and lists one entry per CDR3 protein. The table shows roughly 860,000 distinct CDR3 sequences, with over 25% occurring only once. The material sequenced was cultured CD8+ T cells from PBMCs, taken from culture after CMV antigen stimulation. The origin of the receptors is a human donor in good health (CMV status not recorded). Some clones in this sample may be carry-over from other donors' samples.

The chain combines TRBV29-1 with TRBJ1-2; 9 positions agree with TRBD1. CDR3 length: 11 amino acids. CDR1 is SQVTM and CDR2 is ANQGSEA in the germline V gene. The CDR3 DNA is TGCAACGTGAGGGACAGGGAAGGCTACACCTTC. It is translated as CNVRDREGYTF.

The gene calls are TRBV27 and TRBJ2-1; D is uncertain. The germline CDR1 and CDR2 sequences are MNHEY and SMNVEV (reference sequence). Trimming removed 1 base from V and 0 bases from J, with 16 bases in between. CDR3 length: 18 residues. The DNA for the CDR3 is TGTGCCAGCAGTTTATTATGGGATGACATCCTCTCCTACAATGAGCAGTTCTTC. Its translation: CASSLLWDDILSYNEQFF.

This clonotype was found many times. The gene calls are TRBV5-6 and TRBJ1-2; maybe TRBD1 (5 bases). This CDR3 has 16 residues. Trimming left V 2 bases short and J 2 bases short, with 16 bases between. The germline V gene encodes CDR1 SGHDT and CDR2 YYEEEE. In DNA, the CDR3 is TGTGCCAGCAGCTTTCGGGTCTCAGGGCCGAACTATGGCTACACCTTC. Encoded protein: CASSFRVSGPNYGYTF.

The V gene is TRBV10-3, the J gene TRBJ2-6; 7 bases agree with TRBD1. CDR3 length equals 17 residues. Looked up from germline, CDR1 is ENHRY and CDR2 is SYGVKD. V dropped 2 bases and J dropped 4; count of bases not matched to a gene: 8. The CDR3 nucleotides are TGTGCCATCAGTGAGCAACGGACAGGTTCGGGGGCCAACGTCCTGACTTTC. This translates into CAISEQRTGSGANVLTF.

The CDR3 coding sequence is TGTGCAGTTTTTCTTCCTAGCTATGGCTACACCTTC. This encodes CAVFLPSYGYTF. The chain recombines TRBV19 with TRBJ1-2; no definite D call. Germline CDR1 and CDR2: LNHDA and SQIVND (reference sequence). The CDR3 sequence is 12 residues long. The whole variable domain, remainder taken from reference TRBV19 and TRBJ1-2, is DGGITQSPKYLFRKEGQNVTLSCEQNLNHDAMYWYRQDPGQGLRLIYYSQIVNDFQKGDIAEGYSVSREKKESFPLTVTSAQKNPTAFYLCAVFLPSYGYTFGSGTRLTVV.

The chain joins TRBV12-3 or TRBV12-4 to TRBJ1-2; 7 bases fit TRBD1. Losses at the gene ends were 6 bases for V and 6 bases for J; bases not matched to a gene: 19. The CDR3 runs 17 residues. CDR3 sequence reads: CASSQTPGGAAADGYTF. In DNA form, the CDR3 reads TGTGCCAGCAGCCAAACTCCAGGGGGGGCAGCAGCGGATGGCTACACCTTC.